This TCR beta chain was documented in a study of technical replicates of blood from a few donors. V lost 0 bases and J lost 9, with 12 bases in between. In germline, CDR1 is MNHNY, CDR2 SVGAGI (reference sequence). The CDR3 is 15 residues long. Libraries were prepared by immunoSEQ multiplex PCR; TCRdb keeps only in-frame clonotypes and omits some of them. The table has tens of thousands of clones, approximately 90% seen once; the top ten hold 0.27%. This receptor was taken from a human donor in good health. Sequencing was carried out using T cells isolated from PBMCs. This chain links TRBV6-6 with TRBJ1-6; no reliable D call. The CDR3 here is CASSYSAGVGSPLHF. The CDR3 DNA follows: TGTGCCAGCAGTTACTCGGCCGGGGTGGGTTCACCCCTCCACTTT.